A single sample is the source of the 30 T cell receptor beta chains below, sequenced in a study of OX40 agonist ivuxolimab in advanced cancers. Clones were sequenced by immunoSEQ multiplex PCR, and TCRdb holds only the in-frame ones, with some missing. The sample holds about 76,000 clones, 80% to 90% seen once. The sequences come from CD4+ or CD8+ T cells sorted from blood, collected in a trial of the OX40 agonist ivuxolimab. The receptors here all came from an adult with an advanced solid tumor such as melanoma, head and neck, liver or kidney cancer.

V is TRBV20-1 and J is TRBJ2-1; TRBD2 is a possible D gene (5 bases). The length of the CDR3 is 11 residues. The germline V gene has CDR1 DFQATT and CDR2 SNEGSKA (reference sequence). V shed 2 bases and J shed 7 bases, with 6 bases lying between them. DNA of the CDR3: TGCAGTGCTAGACCGGGAAATGAGCAGTTCTTC. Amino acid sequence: CSARPGNEQFF.

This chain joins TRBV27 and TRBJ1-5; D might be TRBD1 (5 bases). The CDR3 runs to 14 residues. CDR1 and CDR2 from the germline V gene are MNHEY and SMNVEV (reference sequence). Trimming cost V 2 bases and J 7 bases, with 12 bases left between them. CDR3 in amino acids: CASSLGGTNQPQHF. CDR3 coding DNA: TGTGCCAGCAGTTTAGGGGGTACGAACCAGCCCCAGCATTTT.

This CDR3 reads CASTLAGGPPKQFF. CDR3 nucleotide sequence: TGTGCTAGTACATTAGCGGGAGGGCCCCCGAAGCAGTTCTTC. The V gene is TRBV12-5, the J gene TRBJ2-1, with 11 bases matching TRBD2. The length of the CDR3 is 14 residues. V lost 8 bases to trimming and J lost 11 bases; unmatched junction nucleotides: 11. The germline V gene encodes CDR1 LGHNT and CDR2 FRNRAP.

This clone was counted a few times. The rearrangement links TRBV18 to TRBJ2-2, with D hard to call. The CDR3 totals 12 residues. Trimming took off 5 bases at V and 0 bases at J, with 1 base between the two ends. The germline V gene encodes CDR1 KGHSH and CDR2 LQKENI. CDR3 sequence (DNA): TGTGCCAGCTCAGCGAACACCGGGGAGCTGTTTTTT. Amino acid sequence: CASSANTGELFF.

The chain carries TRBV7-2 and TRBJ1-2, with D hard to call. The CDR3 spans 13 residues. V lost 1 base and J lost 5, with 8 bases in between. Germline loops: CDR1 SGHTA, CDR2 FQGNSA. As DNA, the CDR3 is TGTGCCAGCAGCTTAGAGGGAAGGTATGGCTACACCTTC. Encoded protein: CASSLEGRYGYTF. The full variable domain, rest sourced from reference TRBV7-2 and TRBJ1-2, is GAGVSQSPSNKVTEKGKDVELRCDPISGHTALYWYRQSLGQGLEFLIYFQGNSAPDKSGLPSDRFSAERTGGSVSTLTIQRTQQEDSAVYLCASSLEGRYGYTFGSGTRLTVV.

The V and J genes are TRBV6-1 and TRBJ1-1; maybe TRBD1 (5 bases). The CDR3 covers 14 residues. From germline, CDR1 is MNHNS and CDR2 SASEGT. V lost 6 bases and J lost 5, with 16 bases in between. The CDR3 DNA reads TGTGCCAGCAGGGCGGGGGTAGGAAAGACTGAAGCTTTCTTT. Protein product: CASRAGVGKTEAFF.

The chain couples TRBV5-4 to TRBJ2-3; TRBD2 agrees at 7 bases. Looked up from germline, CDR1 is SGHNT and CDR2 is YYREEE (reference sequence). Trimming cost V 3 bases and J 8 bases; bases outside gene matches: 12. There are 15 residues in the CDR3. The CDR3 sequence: CASSSDLSGAGTQYF. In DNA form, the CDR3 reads TGTGCCAGCAGCTCTGACCTCAGCGGGGCAGGTACGCAGTATTTT.

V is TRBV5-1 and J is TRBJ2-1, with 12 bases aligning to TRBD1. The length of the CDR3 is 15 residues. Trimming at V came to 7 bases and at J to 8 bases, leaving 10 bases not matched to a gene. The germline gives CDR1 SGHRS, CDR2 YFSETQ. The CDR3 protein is CASEFGTGGGYEQFF. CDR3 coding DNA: TGCGCCAGCGAGTTTGGGACAGGGGGCGGGTATGAGCAGTTCTTC.

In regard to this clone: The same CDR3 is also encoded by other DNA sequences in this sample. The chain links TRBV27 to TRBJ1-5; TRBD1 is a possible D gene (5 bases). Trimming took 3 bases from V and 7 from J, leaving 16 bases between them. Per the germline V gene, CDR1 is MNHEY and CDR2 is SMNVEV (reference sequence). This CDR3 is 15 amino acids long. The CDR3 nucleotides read TGTGCCAGCAGTTTGAGACCGGGGGGGGACCAGCCCCAGCATTTT. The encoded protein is CASSLRPGGDQPQHF.

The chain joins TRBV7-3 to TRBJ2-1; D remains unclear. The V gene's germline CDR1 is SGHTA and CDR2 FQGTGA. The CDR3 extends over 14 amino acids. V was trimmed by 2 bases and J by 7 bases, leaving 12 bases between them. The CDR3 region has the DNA TGTGCCAGCAGCTTAGCGCACCCCCGGAATGAGCAGTTCTTC. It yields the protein CASSLAHPRNEQFF.

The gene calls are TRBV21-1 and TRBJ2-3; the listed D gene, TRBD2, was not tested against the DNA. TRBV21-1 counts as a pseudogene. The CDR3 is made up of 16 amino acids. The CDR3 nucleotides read TGTGCCAGCAAGTGGACTAGCGGGAGTTACGGAGATACGCAGTATTTT. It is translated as CASKWTSGSYGDTQYF.

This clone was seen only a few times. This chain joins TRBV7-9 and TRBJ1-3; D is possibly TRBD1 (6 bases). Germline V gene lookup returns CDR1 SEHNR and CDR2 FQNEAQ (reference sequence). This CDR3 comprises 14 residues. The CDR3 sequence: CAEGGVEGGNTIYF. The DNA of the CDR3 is TGTGCAGAGGGGGGAGTCGAAGGTGGAAACACCATATATTTT.

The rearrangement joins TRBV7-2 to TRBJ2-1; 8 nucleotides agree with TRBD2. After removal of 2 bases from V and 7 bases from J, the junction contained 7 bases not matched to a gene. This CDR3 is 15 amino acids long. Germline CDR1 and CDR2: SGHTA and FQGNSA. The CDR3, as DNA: TGTGCCAGCAGCTTACGGTCGGGGGGGCGAAATGAGCAGTTCTTC. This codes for CASSLRSGGRNEQFF.

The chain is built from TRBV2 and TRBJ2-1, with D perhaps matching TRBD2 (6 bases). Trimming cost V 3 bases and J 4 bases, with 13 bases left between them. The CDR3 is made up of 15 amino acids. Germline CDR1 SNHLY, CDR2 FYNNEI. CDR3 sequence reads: CASSDRAGHYNEQFF. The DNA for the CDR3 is TGTGCCAGCAGTGACAGAGCGGGTCATTACAATGAGCAGTTCTTC. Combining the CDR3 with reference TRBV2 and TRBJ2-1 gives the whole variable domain EPEVTQTPSHQVTQMGQEVILRCVPISNHLYFYWYRQILGQKVEFLVSFYNNEISEKSEIFDDQFSVERPDGSNFTLKIRSTKLEDSAMYFCASSDRAGHYNEQFFGPGTRLTVL.

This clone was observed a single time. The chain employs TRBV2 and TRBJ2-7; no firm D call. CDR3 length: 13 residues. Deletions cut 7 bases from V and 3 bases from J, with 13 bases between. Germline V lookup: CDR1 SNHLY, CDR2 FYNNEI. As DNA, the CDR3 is TGTGCCAGCACGTTAGGAACCCTCTACGAGCAGTACTTC. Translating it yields CASTLGTLYEQYF.

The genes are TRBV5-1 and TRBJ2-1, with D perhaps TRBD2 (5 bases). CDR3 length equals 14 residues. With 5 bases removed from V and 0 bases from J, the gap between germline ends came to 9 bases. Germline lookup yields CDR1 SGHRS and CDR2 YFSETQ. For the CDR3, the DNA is TGCGCCAGCAGGACGGGGAACTCCTACAATGAGCAGTTCTTC. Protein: CASRTGNSYNEQFF.

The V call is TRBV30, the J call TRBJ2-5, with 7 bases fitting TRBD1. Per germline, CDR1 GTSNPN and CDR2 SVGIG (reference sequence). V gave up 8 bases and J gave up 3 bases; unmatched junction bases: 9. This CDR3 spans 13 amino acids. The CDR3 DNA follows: TGTGCCAGGGCAGGGACAGCAAAAGAGACCCAGTACTTC. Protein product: CARAGTAKETQYF.

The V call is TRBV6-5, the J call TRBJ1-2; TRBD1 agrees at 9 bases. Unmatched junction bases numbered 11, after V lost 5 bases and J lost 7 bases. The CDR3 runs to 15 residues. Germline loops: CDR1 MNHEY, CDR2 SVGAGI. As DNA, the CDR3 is TGTGCCAGCAGTAACCGACAGGGGGGTTTAGGTGGCTACACCTTC. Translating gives CASSNRQGGLGGYTF.

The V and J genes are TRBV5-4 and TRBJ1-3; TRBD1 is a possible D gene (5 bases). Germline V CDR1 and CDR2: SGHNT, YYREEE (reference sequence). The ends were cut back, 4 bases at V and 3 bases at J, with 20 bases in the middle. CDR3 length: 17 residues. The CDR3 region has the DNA TGTGCCAGCAGCGGGGGGACGGGCCCATTCTTTGGAAACACCATATATTTT. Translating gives CASSGGTGPFFGNTIYF.

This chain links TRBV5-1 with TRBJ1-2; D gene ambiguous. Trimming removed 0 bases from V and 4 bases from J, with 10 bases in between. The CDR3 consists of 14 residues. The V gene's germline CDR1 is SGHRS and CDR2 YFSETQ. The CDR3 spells CASSLADPFYGYTF. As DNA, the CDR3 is TGCGCCAGCAGCTTGGCCGATCCTTTCTATGGCTACACCTTC.

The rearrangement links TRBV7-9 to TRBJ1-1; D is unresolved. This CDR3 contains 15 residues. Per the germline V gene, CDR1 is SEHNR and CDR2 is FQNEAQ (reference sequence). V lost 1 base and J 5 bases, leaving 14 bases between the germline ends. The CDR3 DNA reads TGTGCCAGCAGCTTAGGTGAGGCGTCGGGGACTGAAGCTTTCTTT. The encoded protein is CASSLGEASGTEAFF.

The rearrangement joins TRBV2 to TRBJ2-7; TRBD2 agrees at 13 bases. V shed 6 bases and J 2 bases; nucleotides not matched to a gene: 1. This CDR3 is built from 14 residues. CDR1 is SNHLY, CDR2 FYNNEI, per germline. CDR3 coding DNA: TGTGCCAGCAGACTAGCGGGAGGGCCCTACGAGCAGTACTTC. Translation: CASRLAGGPYEQYF.

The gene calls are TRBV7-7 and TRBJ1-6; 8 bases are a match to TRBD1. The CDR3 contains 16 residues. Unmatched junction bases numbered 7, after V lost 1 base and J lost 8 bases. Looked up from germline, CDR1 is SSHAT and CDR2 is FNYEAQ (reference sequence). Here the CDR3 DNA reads TGTGCCAGCAGCTTAGTAGGACAGGGAAGGTATTCACCCCTCCACTTT. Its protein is CASSLVGQGRYSPLHF.

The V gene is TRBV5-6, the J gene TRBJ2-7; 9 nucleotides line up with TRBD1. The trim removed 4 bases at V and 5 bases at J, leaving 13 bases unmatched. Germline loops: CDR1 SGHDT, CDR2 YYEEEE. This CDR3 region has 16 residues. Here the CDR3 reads CASSTVDGTGRDEQYF. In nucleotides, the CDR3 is TGTGCCAGCAGCACCGTTGACGGGACAGGGCGGGACGAGCAGTACTTC.

CDR3 residues: CSVAIGGTKNIQYF. DNA of the CDR3: TGCAGCGTTGCCATCGGGGGGACCAAAAACATTCAGTACTTC. The rearrangement joins TRBV29-1 to TRBJ2-4, with 7 positions matching TRBD2. The CDR3 has 14 amino acids. The V gene end was trimmed by 4 bases and the J gene end by 2 bases; junction bases not matched to a gene: 5. Per the germline V gene, CDR1 is SQVTM and CDR2 is ANQGSEA.

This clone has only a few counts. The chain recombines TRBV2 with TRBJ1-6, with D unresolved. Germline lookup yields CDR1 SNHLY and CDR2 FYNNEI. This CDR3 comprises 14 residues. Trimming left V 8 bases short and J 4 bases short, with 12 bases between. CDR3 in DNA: TGTGCCAGCGGCGGAGGGAAGTATAATTCACCCCTCCACTTT. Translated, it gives CASGGGKYNSPLHF.

CDR3 sequence (DNA): TGTGCTAGTGGTTTGGGCGGACAACTCGGGGAGCTGTTTTTT. Translation: CASGLGGQLGELFF. The V and J genes are TRBV12-5 and TRBJ2-2; D is perhaps TRBD1 (5 bases). Germline V gene data show CDR1 as LGHNT and CDR2 as FRNRAP. V lost 1 base to trimming and J lost 7 bases, with 10 bases between them. This CDR3 region has 14 residues.

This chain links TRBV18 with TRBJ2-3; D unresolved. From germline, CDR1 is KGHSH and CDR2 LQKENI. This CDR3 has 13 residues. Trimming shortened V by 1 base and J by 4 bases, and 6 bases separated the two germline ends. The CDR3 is CASSPQVADTQYF. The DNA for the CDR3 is TGTGCCAGCTCACCACAGGTCGCAGATACGCAGTATTTT.

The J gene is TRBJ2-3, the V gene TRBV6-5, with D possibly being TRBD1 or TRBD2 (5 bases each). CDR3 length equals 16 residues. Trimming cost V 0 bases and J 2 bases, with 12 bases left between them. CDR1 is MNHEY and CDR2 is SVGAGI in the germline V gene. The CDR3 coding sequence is TGTGCCAGCAGTTACTCGGGGGTTTCGGACACAGATACGCAGTATTTT. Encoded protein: CASSYSGVSDTDTQYF.

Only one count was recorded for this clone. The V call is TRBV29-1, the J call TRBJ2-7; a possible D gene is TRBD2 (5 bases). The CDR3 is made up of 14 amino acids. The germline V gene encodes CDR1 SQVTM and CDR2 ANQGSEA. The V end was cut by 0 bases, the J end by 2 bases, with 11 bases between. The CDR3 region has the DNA TGCAGCGTTGAAGACGGCCGGGGTACCTACGAGCAGTACTTC. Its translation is CSVEDGRGTYEQYF.